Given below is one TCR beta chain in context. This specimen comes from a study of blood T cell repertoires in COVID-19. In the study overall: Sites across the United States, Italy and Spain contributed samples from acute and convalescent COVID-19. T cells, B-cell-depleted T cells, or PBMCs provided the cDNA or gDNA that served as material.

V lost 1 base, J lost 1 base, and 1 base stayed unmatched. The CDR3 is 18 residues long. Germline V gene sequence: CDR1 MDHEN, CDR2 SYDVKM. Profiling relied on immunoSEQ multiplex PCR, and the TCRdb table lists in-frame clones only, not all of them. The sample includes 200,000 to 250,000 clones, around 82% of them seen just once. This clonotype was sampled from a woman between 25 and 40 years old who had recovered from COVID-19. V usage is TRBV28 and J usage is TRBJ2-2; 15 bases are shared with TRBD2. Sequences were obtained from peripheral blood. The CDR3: CASSLLGLAGGNTGELFF. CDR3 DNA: TGTGCCAGCAGTTTATTGGGACTAGCGGGAGGGAACACCGGGGAGCTGTTTTTT.